The source of this T cell receptor (beta chain) is a study of neurological immune-mediated disorders. Germline V CDR1 and CDR2: SGHVS, FQNEAQ. The V segment lost 3 bases and the J segment 7 bases; nucleotides outside the gene matches: 7. The CDR3 is 14 amino acids. At least ten counts were recorded for this clonotype. TCRdb re-analysed the 5' RACE reads in MiXCR, keeping a single row per CDR3 protein. The profile shows more than 35,000 distinct CDR3 sequences, about 6% of them singletons. The clonotype originates from a woman aged 40 to 50 in good health. This rearrangement joins TRBV7-8 to TRBJ1-2, with TRBD1 matching 8 bases. Input material: CD4+ T cells from blood. The CDR3 is CASSLTQGARGYTF. CDR3 nucleotide sequence: TGTGCCAGCAGCTTGACGCAGGGGGCCCGTGGCTACACCTTC.